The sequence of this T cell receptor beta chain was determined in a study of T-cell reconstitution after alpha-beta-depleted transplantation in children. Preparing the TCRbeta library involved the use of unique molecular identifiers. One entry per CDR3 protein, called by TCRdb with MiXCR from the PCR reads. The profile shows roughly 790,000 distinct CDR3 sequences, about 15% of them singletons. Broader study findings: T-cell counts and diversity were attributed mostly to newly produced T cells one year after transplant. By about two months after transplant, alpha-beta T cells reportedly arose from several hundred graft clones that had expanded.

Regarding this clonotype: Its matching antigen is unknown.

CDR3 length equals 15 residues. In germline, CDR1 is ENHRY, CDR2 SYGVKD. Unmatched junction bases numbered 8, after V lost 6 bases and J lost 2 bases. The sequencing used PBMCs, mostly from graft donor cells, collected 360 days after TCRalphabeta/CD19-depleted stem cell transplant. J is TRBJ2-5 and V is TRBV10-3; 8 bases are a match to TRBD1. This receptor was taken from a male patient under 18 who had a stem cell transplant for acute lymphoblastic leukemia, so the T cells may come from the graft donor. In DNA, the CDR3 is TGTGCCATCAGCGGATGGACAGGGCGTCAAGAGACCCAGTACTTC. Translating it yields CAISGWTGRQETQYF.